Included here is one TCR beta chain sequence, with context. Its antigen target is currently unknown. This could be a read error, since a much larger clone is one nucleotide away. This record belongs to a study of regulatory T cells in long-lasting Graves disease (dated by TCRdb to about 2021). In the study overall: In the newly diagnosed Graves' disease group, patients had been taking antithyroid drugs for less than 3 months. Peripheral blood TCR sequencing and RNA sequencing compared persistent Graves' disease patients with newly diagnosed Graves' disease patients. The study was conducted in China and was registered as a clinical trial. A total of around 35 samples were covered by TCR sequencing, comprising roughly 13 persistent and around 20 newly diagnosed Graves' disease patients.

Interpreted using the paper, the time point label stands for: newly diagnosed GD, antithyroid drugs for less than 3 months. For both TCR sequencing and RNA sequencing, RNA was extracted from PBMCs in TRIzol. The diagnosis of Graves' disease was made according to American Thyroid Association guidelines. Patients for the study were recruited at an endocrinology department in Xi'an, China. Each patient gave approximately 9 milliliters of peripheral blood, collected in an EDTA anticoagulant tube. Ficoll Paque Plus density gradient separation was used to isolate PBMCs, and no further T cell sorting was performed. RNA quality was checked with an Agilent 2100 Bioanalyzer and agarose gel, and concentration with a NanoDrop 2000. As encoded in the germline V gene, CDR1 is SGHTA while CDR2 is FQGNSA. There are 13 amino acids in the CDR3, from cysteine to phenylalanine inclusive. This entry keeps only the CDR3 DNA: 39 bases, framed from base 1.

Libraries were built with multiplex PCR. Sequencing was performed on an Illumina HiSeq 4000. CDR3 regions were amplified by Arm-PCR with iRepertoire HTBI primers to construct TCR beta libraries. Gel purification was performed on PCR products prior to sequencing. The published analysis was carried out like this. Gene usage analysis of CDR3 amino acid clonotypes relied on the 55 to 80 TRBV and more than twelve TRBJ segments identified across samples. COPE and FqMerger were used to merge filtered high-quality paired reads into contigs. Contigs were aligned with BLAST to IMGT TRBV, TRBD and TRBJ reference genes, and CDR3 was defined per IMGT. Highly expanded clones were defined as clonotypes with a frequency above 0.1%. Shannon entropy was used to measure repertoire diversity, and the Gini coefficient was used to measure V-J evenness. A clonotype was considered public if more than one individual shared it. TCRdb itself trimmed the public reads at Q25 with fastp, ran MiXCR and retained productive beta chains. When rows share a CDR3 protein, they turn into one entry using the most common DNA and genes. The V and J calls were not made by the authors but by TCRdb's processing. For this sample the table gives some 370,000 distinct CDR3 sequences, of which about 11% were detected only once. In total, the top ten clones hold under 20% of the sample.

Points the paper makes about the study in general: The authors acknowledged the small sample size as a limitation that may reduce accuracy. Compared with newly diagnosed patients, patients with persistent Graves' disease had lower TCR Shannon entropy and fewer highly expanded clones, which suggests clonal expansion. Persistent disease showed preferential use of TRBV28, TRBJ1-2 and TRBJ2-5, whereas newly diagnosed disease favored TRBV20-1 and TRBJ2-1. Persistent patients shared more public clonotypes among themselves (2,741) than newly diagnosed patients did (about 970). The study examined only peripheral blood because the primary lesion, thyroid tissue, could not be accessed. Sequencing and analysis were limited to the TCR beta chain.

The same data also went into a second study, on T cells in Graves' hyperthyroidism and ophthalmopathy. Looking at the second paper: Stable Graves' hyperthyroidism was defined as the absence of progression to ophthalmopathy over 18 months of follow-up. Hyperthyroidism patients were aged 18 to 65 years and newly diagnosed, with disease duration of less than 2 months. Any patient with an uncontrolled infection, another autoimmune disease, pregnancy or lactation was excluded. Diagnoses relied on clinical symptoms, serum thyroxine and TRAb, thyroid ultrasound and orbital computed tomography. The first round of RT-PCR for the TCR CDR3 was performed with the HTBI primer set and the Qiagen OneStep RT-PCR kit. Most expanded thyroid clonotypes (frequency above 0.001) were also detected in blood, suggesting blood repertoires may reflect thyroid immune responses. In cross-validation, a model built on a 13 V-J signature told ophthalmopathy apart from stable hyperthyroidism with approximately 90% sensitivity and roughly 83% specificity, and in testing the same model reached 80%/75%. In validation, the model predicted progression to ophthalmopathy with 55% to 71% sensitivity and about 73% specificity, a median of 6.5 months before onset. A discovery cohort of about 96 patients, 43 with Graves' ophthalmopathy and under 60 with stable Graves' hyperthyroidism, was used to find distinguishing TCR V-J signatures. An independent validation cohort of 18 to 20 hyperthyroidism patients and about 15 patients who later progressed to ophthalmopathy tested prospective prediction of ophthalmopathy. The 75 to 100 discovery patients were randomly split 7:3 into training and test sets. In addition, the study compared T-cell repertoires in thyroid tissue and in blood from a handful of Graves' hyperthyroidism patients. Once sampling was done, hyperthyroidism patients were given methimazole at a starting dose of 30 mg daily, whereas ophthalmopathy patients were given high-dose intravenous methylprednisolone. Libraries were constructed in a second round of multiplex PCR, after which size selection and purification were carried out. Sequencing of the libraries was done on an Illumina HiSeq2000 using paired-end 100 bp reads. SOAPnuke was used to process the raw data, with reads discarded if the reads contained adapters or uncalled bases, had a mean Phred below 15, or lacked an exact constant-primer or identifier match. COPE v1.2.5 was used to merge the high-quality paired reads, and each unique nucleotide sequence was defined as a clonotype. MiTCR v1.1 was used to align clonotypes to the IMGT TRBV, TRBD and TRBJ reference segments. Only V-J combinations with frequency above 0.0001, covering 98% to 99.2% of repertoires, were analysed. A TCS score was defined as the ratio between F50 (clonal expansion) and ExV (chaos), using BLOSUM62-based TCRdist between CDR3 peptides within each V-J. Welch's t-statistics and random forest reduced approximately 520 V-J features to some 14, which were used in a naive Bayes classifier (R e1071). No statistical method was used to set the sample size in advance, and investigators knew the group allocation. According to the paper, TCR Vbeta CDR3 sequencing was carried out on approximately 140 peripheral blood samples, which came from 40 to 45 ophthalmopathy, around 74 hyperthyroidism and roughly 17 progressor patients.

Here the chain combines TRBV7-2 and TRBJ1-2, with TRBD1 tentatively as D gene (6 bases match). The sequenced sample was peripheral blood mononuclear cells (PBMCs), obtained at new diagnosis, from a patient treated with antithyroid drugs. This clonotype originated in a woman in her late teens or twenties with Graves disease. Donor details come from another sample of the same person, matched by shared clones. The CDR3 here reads CASSLGQFYSYTF. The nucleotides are TGTGCCAGCAGCCTAGGACAGTTCTATAGCTACACCTTC.